Listed below are T cell receptor beta chains from one sample, sequenced in a study of CD4+ T cells in melanoma. Some clones are missing from TCRdb's copy, which holds only in-frame ones; the method was immunoSEQ multiplex PCR. The data contain over 45,000 clones, roughly three quarters of them singletons. The sequenced material came from tumor tissue. Source of these receptors: a human donor with melanoma. The CDR3 runs from the conserved cysteine through the conserved F or W. Each record gives: V gene, J gene, CDR3 protein.

TRBV5-4,TRBJ2-7,CASSSQRGTYEQYF
TRBV2,TRBJ1-2,CASSTTQGANYGYTF
TRBV19,TRBJ1-1,CASSPRTGANTEAFF
TRBV9,TRBJ1-2,CASSVQEGPYGYTF
TRBV20-1,TRBJ1-2,CSNRDGYTF
TRBV27,TRBJ1-2,CASSLTGGNYGYTF
TRBV29-1,TRBJ1-1,CSVGAGGPNTEAFF
TRBV2,TRBJ2-7,CASSEIDPYEQYF
TRBV4-1,TRBJ2-7,CASSQIGTGFYEQYF
TRBV29-1,TRBJ2-7,CSVVDRVAYEQYF
TRBV6-6,TRBJ2-7,CASRVGTITYEQYF
TRBV19,TRBJ2-3,CASSISSRAGGRTDTQYF
TRBV15,TRBJ2-3,CATSREGSGAPRDTQYF
TRBV27,TRBJ2-1,CASSPGLALSSYNEQFF
TRBV10-2,TRBJ1-5,CASSDGTGGGGQPQHF
TRBV11-2,TRBJ2-2,CASSSGQGSPGELFF
TRBV28,TRBJ1-4,CASQKDRNEKLFF
TRBV10-2,TRBJ1-2,CASSENGGAGGYTF
TRBV4-1,TRBJ2-3,CASSQDYGQGDTQYF
TRBV6-6,TRBJ2-1,CASSTRDEQFF
TRBV30,TRBJ1-3,CAWSVGTGLSGNTIYF
TRBV7-6,TRBJ1-1,CASSFGNTEAFF
TRBV7-8,TRBJ2-5,CASSPSLAGERGETQYF